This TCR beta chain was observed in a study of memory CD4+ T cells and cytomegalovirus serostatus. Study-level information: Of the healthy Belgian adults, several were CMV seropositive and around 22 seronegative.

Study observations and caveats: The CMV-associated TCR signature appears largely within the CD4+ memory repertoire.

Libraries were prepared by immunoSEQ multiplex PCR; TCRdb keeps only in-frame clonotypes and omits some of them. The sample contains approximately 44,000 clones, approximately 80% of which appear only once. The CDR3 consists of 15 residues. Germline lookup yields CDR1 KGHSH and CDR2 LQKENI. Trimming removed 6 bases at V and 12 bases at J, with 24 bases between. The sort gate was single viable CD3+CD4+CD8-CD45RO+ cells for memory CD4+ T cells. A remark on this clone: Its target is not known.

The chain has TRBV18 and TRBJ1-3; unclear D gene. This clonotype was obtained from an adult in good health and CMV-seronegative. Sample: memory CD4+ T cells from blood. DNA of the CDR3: TGTGCCAGCTCCCCCCTGCCGGGGTCTGACGGGAACATATATTTT. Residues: CASSPLPGSDGNIYF.